This T cell receptor (beta chain) emerged from a study of technical replicates of blood from a handful of donors. This CDR3 has 16 amino acids. CDR1 is LNHNV and CDR2 is YYDKDF in the germline V gene (reference sequence). V lost 0 bases and J lost 2, with 14 bases in between. The data were produced by immunoSEQ multiplex PCR, yet TCRdb's version contains in-frame clones alone and is incomplete. The data hold 45,000 to 55,000 clones, with about 96% observed a single time. The chain combines TRBV15 with TRBJ2-7, with TRBD2 as a possible D gene (5 bases). Material: T cells isolated from PBMCs. This receptor was obtained from a human donor in good health. As DNA, the CDR3 is TGTGCCACCAGCAGAGAGTTAACGGGGAGACCCTACGAGCAGTACTTC. Its protein is CATSRELTGRPYEQYF.